The sequence of this TCR beta chain was determined in a study of T cell changes during pregnancy in multiple sclerosis. The V and J ends lost 1 base and 3 bases respectively, with 15 bases between them. Looked up from germline, CDR1 is SGDLS and CDR2 is YYNGEE. This CDR3 is built from 16 residues. Data came from immunoSEQ multiplex PCR; TCRdb stores just in-frame clones and leaves some out. The sample records 37,000 or so clones, approximately 85% being singletons. The TCR was taken from a female donor with multiple sclerosis, enrolled in a pregnancy study. The sample consisted of CD4+ T cells from peripheral blood mononuclear cells, taken before pregnancy. The chain employs TRBV9 and TRBJ2-3; D may be TRBD1 (5 bases). The CDR3 sequence: CASSVHQGVGTDTQYF. DNA for the CDR3: TGTGCCAGCAGCGTACATCAGGGCGTAGGAACAGATACGCAGTATTTT.